This T cell receptor (beta chain) comes out of a study of cytomegalovirus exposure and HLA in healthy donors. Whole-study findings and limits: The authors enumerated over 150 TCR beta chains as linked to cytomegalovirus.

Comment on this clone: Antigen: not known.

Some clones are missing from TCRdb's copy, which holds only in-frame ones; the method was immunoSEQ multiplex PCR. The sample includes under 150,000 clones, roughly four fifths seen only once; the top ten take roughly 1.4%. This CDR3 is built from 16 residues. Unmatched junction bases numbered 5, after V lost 1 base and J lost 1 base. CDR1 is SEHNR and CDR2 is FQNEAQ in the germline V gene (reference sequence). The source material was PBMCs. V gene TRBV7-9 combines with J gene TRBJ2-7; 9 nucleotides align to TRBD2. The TCR sequence derives from a woman younger than 45 in good health and CMV-seronegative. The CDR3 region has the DNA TGTGCCAGCAGCTTAGTAGTGGGACTAGCTTCCTACGAGCAGTACTTC. It translates to CASSLVVGLASYEQYF.